Described below is a single T cell receptor beta chain sequence and its context. Antigen unknown. V was clipped by 6 bases and J by 11 bases, with 26 bases between them. Per the germline V gene, CDR1 is LNHDA and CDR2 is SQIVND (reference sequence). The CDR3 is 16 amino acids. This sample is part of a study of cytomegalovirus exposure and HLA in healthy donors. Study-level results: A cluster of highly shared sequence variants was likely a sequencing artifact. Analyzed later, most CMV-associated TCR beta chains appeared HLA-restricted. The authors assumed roughly uniform sequencing depth across donors for presence/absence analyses.

It was with 60 Vbeta and 13 Jbeta primers that the PCR ran. Original processing methods: As a later analysis found, there were around 86 million unique TCR beta chains, of which roughly 11 million were shared. The assay was immunoSEQ multiplex PCR, and TCRdb's table has in-frame clones only and misses some. V and J calls plus clone size are reproduced from that table; the DNA served to infer D and trimming. The profile shows under 250,000 clones, around 83% of them singletons. The chain recombines TRBV19 with TRBJ2-1; D might be TRBD2 (7 bases). Specimen: PBMCs. The source of this sequence is a woman aged 40 to 50 in good health and CMV-seronegative. The CDR3 DNA is TGTGCCAGTAGCCGAAATGGCGAGGGGGGGGAGAGTAAGCAGTTCTTC. Its protein is CASSRNGEGGESKQFF.